The 7 T cell receptor beta chains presented below share a single source sample, sequenced in a study of T cells in Graves' hyperthyroidism and ophthalmopathy. Amplified TCR beta CDR3 regions came from RNA transcripts. Primed by the HTBI set, a first-round RT-PCR was run on the TCR CDR3. MiXCR, applied by TCRdb to the multiplex PCR reads, yields one record per CDR3 protein. Counted here are about half a million distinct CDR3 sequences, 20% to 25% occurring once; the ten biggest clones make up approximately 49%. Sequenced material: blood. The receptors come from a woman aged 70 to 79 with Graves' ophthalmopathy.

This clonotype was observed at least ten times. The CDR3 sequence: CASSHLSDTQYF. The CDR3 DNA sequence: TGTGCCAGCAGCCATCTTTCAGATACGCAGTATTTT. V gene TRBV11-2 combines with J gene TRBJ2-3; D not resolved. Germline V gene sequence: CDR1 SGHAT, CDR2 FQNNGV. V shed 5 bases and J shed 4 bases, with 7 bases lying between them. The CDR3 sequence is 12 residues long.

This clonotype has a handful of counts. The rearrangement joins TRBV20-1 to TRBJ2-7, with no clear D. The CDR3 spans 14 residues. Trimming took 0 bases from V and 6 from J, leaving 15 bases between them. Germline lookup yields CDR1 DFQATT and CDR2 SNEGSKA (reference sequence). The CDR3 region is CSARESYLYPEQYF. In DNA, the CDR3 is TGCAGTGCTAGAGAGAGCTACCTTTATCCCGAGCAGTACTTC.

This clonotype has a handful of counts. The chain couples TRBV18 to TRBJ1-5; D is uncertain. The CDR3 runs 14 residues. V lost 6 bases and J lost 4, with 13 bases in between. From germline, CDR1 is KGHSH and CDR2 LQKENI. CDR3 DNA: TGTGCCAGCTCGACGGCAGGCCTAAATCAGCCCCAGCATTTT. The encoded protein is CASSTAGLNQPQHF.

This clonotype was counted only a few times. The V gene is TRBV12-3 or TRBV12-4, the J gene TRBJ1-6, with D perhaps TRBD1 (5 bases). The length of the CDR3 is 14 residues. V was cut by 1 base and J by 7 bases, with 8 bases left in between. DNA for the CDR3: TGTGCCAGCAGTTTAGGGACAATAAATTCACCCCTCCACTTT. Protein sequence: CASSLGTINSPLHF.

This clonotype has a single count. V is TRBV2 and J is TRBJ2-2; 9 bases map to TRBD1. Germline assignment: CDR1 SNHLY and CDR2 FYNNEI. Germline trimming cut 6 bases from V and 6 bases from J; bases unmatched to any gene: 11. The CDR3 spans 16 residues. DNA of the CDR3: TGTGCCAGCAGGAGGATCCCGGGACAGGGTTCCGGGGAGCTGTTTTTT. The encoded protein is CASRRIPGQGSGELFF.

On this clonotype itself: The junction and the germline gene differ at one end; a read error may be behind it. The V and J genes are TRBV7-9 and TRBJ2-7, with 10 positions matching TRBD2. The germline V gene encodes CDR1 SEHNR and CDR2 FQNEAQ (reference sequence). This CDR3 comprises 15 residues. The CDR3 loop is CASSFRAGGPHEQYF. DNA of the CDR3: TGTGCCAGTAGCTTTCGAGCGGGAGGGCCACACGAGCAGTACTTC.

The rearrangement joins TRBV19 to TRBJ2-5; D may be TRBD2 (5 bases). This CDR3 has 13 residues. Trimming took 9 bases from V and 2 from J, leaving 13 bases between them. Germline-derived CDR1 and CDR2 are LNHDA and SQIVND (reference sequence). CDR3 loop: CASRTQNQETQYF. CDR3 DNA: TGTGCCAGCCGGACTCAAAATCAAGAGACCCAGTACTTC.